A single sample gave rise to the 12 T cell receptor beta chains below, sequenced in a study of blood T cell repertoires in COVID-19. The repertoire was sequenced with immunoSEQ multiplex PCR; TCRdb's copy has only in-frame clones and lacks some. The table lists around 330,000 clones, roughly 90% of them singletons. The specimen sequenced was peripheral blood. The origin of the receptors is a woman between 50 and 59 years old with active or convalescent COVID-19.

The V call is TRBV2, the J call TRBJ1-2; D is undetermined. Germline lookup yields CDR1 SNHLY and CDR2 FYNNEI. V shed 6 bases and J shed 5 bases, with 16 bases lying between them. The CDR3 covers 14 residues. The DNA of the CDR3 is TGTGCCAGCAGGGCAATCGGGGTTGGGTATGGCTACACCTTC. It encodes CASRAIGVGYGYTF.

J is TRBJ1-2 and V is TRBV10-3; possibly TRBD1 for D (6 bases). V lost 0 bases and J lost 7, with 9 bases in between. The CDR3 contains 13 residues. From germline, CDR1 is ENHRY and CDR2 SYGVKD. DNA for the CDR3: TGTGCCATCAGTGAGTCGAAAGGGGGTGGCTACACCTTC. This encodes CAISESKGGGYTF.

This chain joins TRBV7-2 and TRBJ2-2; D is possibly TRBD1 (6 bases). Germline CDR1 is SGHTA and CDR2 is FQGNSA. Trimming removed 6 bases at V and 7 bases at J, with 12 bases between. This CDR3 contains 13 residues. The CDR3 DNA reads as TGTGCCAGCAGACCTAGACAGGACGGGGAGCTGTTTTTT. This translates into CASRPRQDGELFF.

The rearrangement joins TRBV28 to TRBJ2-6, with TRBD1 matching 8 bases. This CDR3 contains 17 residues. V lost 7 bases and J lost 5; bases outside the gene matches: 13. Germline V lookup: CDR1 MDHEN, CDR2 SYDVKM. The CDR3 reads CASTTGAGGVWANVLTF. The CDR3 coding sequence is TGTGCCAGCACGACAGGGGCAGGGGGCGTCTGGGCCAACGTCCTGACTTTC.

The CDR3 nucleotides read TGTGCCAGCAGCCCCGACAGGGGGGCACACAATGAGCAGTTCTTC. Translated, it gives CASSPDRGAHNEQFF. This chain links TRBV28 with TRBJ2-1; TRBD1 matches at 9 bases. The V and J ends lost 6 bases and 5 bases, in that order; junction bases with no gene match: 8. CDR1 and CDR2 (germline): MDHEN, SYDVKM. There are 15 residues in the CDR3.

The chain combines TRBV3-1 (or the pseudogene TRBV3-2) with TRBJ2-1; D gene unclear. Germline V gives CDR1 LGHDT, CDR2 YNNKEL (reference sequence). The germline V and J ends were trimmed by 5 bases and 4 bases, with 15 bases remaining between them. CDR3 length: 15 residues. The CDR3 nucleotides are TGTGCCAGCAGCGCCCTGGATGACGGGTACAATGAGCAGTTCTTC. Its translation: CASSALDDGYNEQFF.

The gene calls are TRBV19 and TRBJ2-2; TRBD1 is a possible D gene (6 bases). Germline-derived CDR1 and CDR2 are LNHDA and SQIVND (reference sequence). The CDR3 covers 16 residues. V was cut by 5 bases and J by 5 bases, with 18 bases left in between. Here the CDR3 reads CASSVQGGLETGELFF. DNA for the CDR3: TGTGCCAGTAGTGTACAGGGTGGCCTGGAAACCGGGGAGCTGTTTTTT.

As DNA, the CDR3 is TGTGCCAGCAGTGCAGGCCGGCGGGAGTCCCTATCCTACGAGCAGTACTTC. Its translation is CASSAGRRESLSYEQYF. V is TRBV6-2 or TRBV6-3 and J is TRBJ2-7; 7 nucleotides match TRBD2. V gave up 5 bases and J gave up 1 base; unmatched junction bases: 14. The CDR3 has 17 amino acids. Germline CDR1 and CDR2: MNHEY and SVGEGT.

The genes are TRBV2 and TRBJ2-2; tentatively, D is TRBD1 (6 bases). The CDR3 has 14 amino acids. Germline-derived CDR1 and CDR2 are SNHLY and FYNNEI. Trimming pared 7 bases from V and 3 bases from J, leaving 12 bases between. CDR3 in amino acids: CASTDRRDTGELFF. The CDR3 coding sequence is TGTGCCAGCACCGACAGGCGGGACACCGGGGAGCTGTTTTTT. Variable domain in full (rest from reference TRBV2 and TRBJ2-2): EPEVTQTPSHQVTQMGQEVILRCVPISNHLYFYWYRQILGQKVEFLVSFYNNEISEKSEIFDDQFSVERPDGSNFTLKIRSTKLEDSAMYFCASTDRRDTGELFFGEGSRLTVL.

The J gene is TRBJ2-3, the V gene TRBV28, with D possibly being TRBD2 (5 bases). This CDR3 contains 17 residues. V lost 5 bases, J lost 0 bases, and 18 bases lay in between. CDR1 and CDR2 (germline): MDHEN, SYDVKM. The CDR3, as DNA: TGTGCCAGCAGTCCCAGCTCTAGGATAGCGAGCACAGATACGCAGTATTTT. The encoded protein is CASSPSSRIASTDTQYF.

The sample holds a few counts of this clone. V usage is TRBV7-9 and J usage is TRBJ1-2, with D possibly matching TRBD1 (6 bases). In germline, CDR1 is SEHNR, CDR2 FQNEAQ (reference sequence). Trimming took off 6 bases at V and 4 bases at J, with 9 bases between the two ends. The length of the CDR3 is 12 residues. In nucleotides, the CDR3 is TGTGCCAGCAGACAGGGCCTCTATGGCTACACCTTC. Amino acids: CASRQGLYGYTF.

V gene TRBV6-5 combines with J gene TRBJ1-5, with D perhaps TRBD1 (5 bases). Germline CDR1 is MNHEY and CDR2 is SVGAGI. This CDR3 comprises 14 residues. Trimming removed 2 bases at V and 5 bases at J, with 10 bases between. CDR3 DNA sequence: TGTGCCAGCAGTTACGGGGTAGGGGATCAGCCCCAGCATTTT. This sequence encodes CASSYGVGDQPQHF.